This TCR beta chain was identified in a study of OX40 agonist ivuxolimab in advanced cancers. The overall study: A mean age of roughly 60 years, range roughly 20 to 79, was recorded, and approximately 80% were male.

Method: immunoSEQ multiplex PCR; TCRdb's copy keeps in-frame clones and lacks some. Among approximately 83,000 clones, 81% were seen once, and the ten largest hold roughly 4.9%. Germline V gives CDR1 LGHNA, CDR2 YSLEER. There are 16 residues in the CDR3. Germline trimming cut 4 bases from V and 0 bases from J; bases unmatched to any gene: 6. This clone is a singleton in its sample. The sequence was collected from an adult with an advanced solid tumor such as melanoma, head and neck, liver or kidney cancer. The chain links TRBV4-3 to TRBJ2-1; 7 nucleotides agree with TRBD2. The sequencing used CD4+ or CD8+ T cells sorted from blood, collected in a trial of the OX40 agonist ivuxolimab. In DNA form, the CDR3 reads TGCGCCAGCAGCCCTTTGAAGCGGGGCTCCTACAATGAGCAGTTCTTC. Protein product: CASSPLKRGSYNEQFF.